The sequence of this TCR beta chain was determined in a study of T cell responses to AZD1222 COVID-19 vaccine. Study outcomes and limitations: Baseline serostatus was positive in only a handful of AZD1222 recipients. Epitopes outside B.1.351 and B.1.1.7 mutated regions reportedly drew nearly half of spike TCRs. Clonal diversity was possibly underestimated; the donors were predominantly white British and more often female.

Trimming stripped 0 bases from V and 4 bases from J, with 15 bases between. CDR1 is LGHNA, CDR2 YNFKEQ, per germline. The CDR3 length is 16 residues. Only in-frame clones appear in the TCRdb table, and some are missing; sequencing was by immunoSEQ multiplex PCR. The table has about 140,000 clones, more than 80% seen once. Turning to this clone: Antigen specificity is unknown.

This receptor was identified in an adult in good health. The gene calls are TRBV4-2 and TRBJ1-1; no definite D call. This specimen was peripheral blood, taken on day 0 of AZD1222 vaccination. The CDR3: CASSQEGPYPITEAFF. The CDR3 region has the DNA TGTGCCAGCAGCCAAGAAGGACCCTACCCCATCACTGAAGCTTTCTTT.